The clone carrying this T cell receptor beta chain was seen a few times. What it recognizes is unknown. The CDR3 runs 13 residues. Germline-derived CDR1 and CDR2 are WNHNN and SYGVQD (reference sequence). V was pared by 5 bases and J by 1 base, with 8 bases between. The sample originates from a study of OX40 agonist ivuxolimab in advanced cancers. Whole-study context: The dose of intravenous ivuxolimab that patients received every 2 weeks ranged from 0.01 to 10 mg/kg. Patients were under 90% male with ages roughly 20 to 80, mean about 60. Findings and caveats of the study: On average, CD8+ T cells showed a greater number of expanded clones than CD4+.

Sequencing was performed with immunoSEQ multiplex PCR; in TCRdb, only in-frame clones are kept and a portion is missing. The repertoire holds over 50,000 clones, with approximately 81% as singletons. The TCR originated in an adult with an advanced solid tumor such as melanoma, head and neck, liver or kidney cancer. The starting material was CD4+ or CD8+ T cells sorted from blood, obtained in a trial of the OX40 agonist ivuxolimab. V and J are TRBV10-1 and TRBJ1-1, with D unresolved. Here the CDR3 reads CASSPSGNTEAFF. The CDR3 region has the DNA TGCGCCAGCAGTCCCTCGGGGAACACTGAAGCTTTCTTT.